The table lists the clone carrying this T cell receptor beta chain with many counts. For the TCR beta CDR3, multiplex PCR with 32 V and 13 J primers performed the amplification. TCRdb re-analysed the multiplex PCR reads in MiXCR, keeping a single row per CDR3 protein. This sample has 10,000 to 15,000 distinct CDR3 sequences; 20% to 25% occur once, and the top ten carry 13%. The data originate from a study of immune heterogeneity within non-small cell lung tumors. Overall study: Of the tumors, several were squamous cell, 10 non-squamous, and 1 not otherwise specified.

V was shortened by 0 bases and J by 2 bases, with 10 bases between the two germline ends. The CDR3 sequence is 15 residues long. Germline V CDR1 and CDR2: GTSNPN, SVGIG (reference sequence). Per sample, 600 ng of bulk tumor genomic DNA was the template used. During surgery, each primary tumor gave multiple biopsies spaced as far apart as possible. The study cohort was described as untreated, and its members had newly diagnosed non-small cell lung cancer. They went on to have curative surgery. Material: lung tumor tissue. This receptor was taken from a man aged 50-60 years with non-small cell lung cancer. The V and J genes are TRBV30 and TRBJ1-4; D possibly corresponds to TRBD1 (6 bases). The CDR3 spells CAWSVGGLTNEKLFF. CDR3 in DNA: TGTGCCTGGAGTGTAGGGGGGCTCACTAATGAAAAACTGTTTTTT.